One and the same sample provided the 14 T cell receptor beta chains below, sequenced in a study of blood T cell repertoires in COVID-19. TCRdb's table, derived via immunoSEQ multiplex PCR, lists solely in-frame clones and lacks some. The table includes 90,000 to 130,000 clones, less than 75% detected once. The sequencing sample was made of peripheral blood. The receptors were sampled from a woman aged 60 to 75 with acute or convalescent COVID-19.

V usage is TRBV19 and J usage is TRBJ1-5; 12 positions agree with TRBD1. The V gene end was trimmed by 4 bases and the J gene end by 2 bases; junction bases not matched to a gene: 18. This CDR3 has 21 residues. Germline V CDR1 and CDR2: LNHDA, SQIVND (reference sequence). The CDR3 DNA sequence: TGTGCCAGTAGTACACTTTGGGCAGGTGGGGACAGGGGGCGCCGCAATCAGCCCCAGCATTTT. This translates into CASSTLWAGGDRGRRNQPQHF.

The chain links TRBV28 to TRBJ1-4, with a tentative D call TRBD1 (5 bases). Germline V gives CDR1 MDHEN, CDR2 SYDVKM. V was cut by 6 bases and J by 4 bases, with 18 bases left in between. The CDR3 extends over 16 amino acids. CDR3 sequence: CASSILAGTYNEKLFF. Here the CDR3 DNA reads TGTGCCAGCAGCATACTAGCCGGGACCTATAATGAAAAACTGTTTTTT.

A few counts support this clone. This chain links TRBV30 with TRBJ1-6; 7 bases align to TRBD1. This CDR3 is built from 20 residues. The V and J ends lost 3 bases and 0 bases, in that order; junction bases with no gene match: 17. The germline V gene has CDR1 GTSNPN and CDR2 SVGIG (reference sequence). The CDR3 here is CAWSPSPQTGRSSYNSPLHF. The CDR3 nucleotides are TGTGCCTGGAGCCCCAGCCCTCAGACAGGGAGGAGCTCCTATAATTCACCCCTCCACTTT.

The V and J genes are TRBV9 and TRBJ1-6; D remains unclear. The germline gives CDR1 SGDLS, CDR2 YYNGEE. This CDR3 has 16 residues. Deletions cut 3 bases from V and 2 bases from J, with 12 bases between. The CDR3 region is CASSATSGTYNSPLHF. CDR3 nucleotides: TGTGCCAGCAGCGCTACGTCCGGGACCTATAATTCACCCCTCCACTTT.

The rearrangement uses TRBV7-8 and TRBJ1-5; TRBD1 matches 9 bases. CDR3 size: 16 residues. Germline-derived CDR1 and CDR2 are SGHVS and FQNEAQ. V was clipped by 2 bases and J by 3 bases; unmatched bases: 5. Written as DNA, the CDR3 is TGTGCCAGCAGCTTACCGGACAGGGGATCCAATCAGCCCCAGCATTTT. Translation: CASSLPDRGSNQPQHF.

The chain links TRBV7-9 to TRBJ2-2; 8 bases fit TRBD1. The CDR3 consists of 14 residues. Germline values: CDR1 SEHNR, CDR2 FQNEAQ (reference sequence). The ends lost 10 bases at V and 2 bases at J; junction bases unmatched: 6. The CDR3 region is CAMGTGKNTGELFF. The CDR3 DNA reads as TGTGCCATGGGGACAGGAAAAAACACCGGGGAGCTGTTTTTT.

V gene TRBV18 combines with J gene TRBJ2-5; possibly TRBD1 for D (6 bases). The CDR3 is 15 amino acids. The germline V and J ends were trimmed by 1 base and 2 bases, with 11 bases remaining between them. The germline V gene has CDR1 KGHSH and CDR2 LQKENI. This CDR3 reads CASSPQAGEQETQYF. The DNA for the CDR3 is TGTGCCAGCTCACCACAGGCAGGGGAACAAGAGACCCAGTACTTC.

V usage is TRBV19 and J usage is TRBJ2-3; 8 nucleotides align to TRBD1. The CDR3 has 17 amino acids. The J segment lost 3 bases and the V segment lost 5 bases, leaving 13 bases of the junction unmatched. CDR1 is LNHDA, CDR2 SQIVND, per germline (reference sequence). The CDR3 nucleotides are TGTGCCAGTAGTCGACGCCACAGGGGGTCGGGGACAGATACGCAGTATTTT. It yields the protein CASSRRHRGSGTDTQYF.

CDR3: CASSPGEGGRGGELFF. In DNA form, the CDR3 reads TGTGCCAGCAGCCCCGGCGAGGGAGGACGTGGAGGGGAGCTGTTTTTT. The rearrangement joins TRBV7-6 to TRBJ2-2; D is perhaps TRBD2 (6 bases). Trimming removed 5 bases from V and 8 bases from J, with 21 bases in between. Germline CDR1 SGHVS, CDR2 FNYEAQ. The CDR3 loop spans 16 amino acids.

The chain is built from TRBV6-6 and TRBJ1-5; D gene uncertain. The CDR3 extends over 16 amino acids. Germline CDR1 and CDR2: MNHNY and SVGAGI (reference sequence). The V and J ends lost 6 bases and 2 bases respectively, with 17 bases between them. CDR3 sequence: CASRPHGEGGNQPQHF. DNA of the CDR3: TGTGCCAGCAGACCCCACGGGGAGGGTGGCAATCAGCCCCAGCATTTT.

The chain has TRBV7-9 and TRBJ2-1; 8 nucleotides match TRBD1. Germline-derived CDR1 and CDR2 are SEHNR and FQNEAQ (reference sequence). The length of the CDR3 is 13 residues. V was clipped by 5 bases and J by 9 bases; unmatched bases: 6. The CDR3, as DNA: TGTGCCAGCAGCCGAAGAACAGGGGGTGAGCAGTTCTTC. Amino acids: CASSRRTGGEQFF.

The J gene is TRBJ1-1, the V gene TRBV30; tentatively, D is TRBD1 (5 bases). From germline, CDR1 is GTSNPN and CDR2 SVGIG (reference sequence). The V end lost 1 base, the J end lost 1 base, and 10 bases lay between the germline ends. This CDR3 has 14 amino acids. The CDR3 here is CAWSAGLQNTEAFF. CDR3 in DNA: TGTGCCTGGAGTGCGGGACTGCAGAACACTGAAGCTTTCTTT.

This chain connects TRBV7-9 to TRBJ1-2; D gene unclear. Germline V gene sequence: CDR1 SEHNR, CDR2 FQNEAQ (reference sequence). V was cut by 4 bases and J by 4 bases, with 7 bases left in between. This CDR3 contains 12 residues. The CDR3 reads CASSSEPYGYTF. The CDR3 bases are TGTGCCAGCAGCTCGGAGCCCTATGGCTACACCTTC.

The V gene is TRBV10-3, the J gene TRBJ1-5; unclear D gene. This CDR3 is built from 15 residues. Germline-derived CDR1 and CDR2 are ENHRY and SYGVKD. Trimming took off 3 bases at V and 6 bases at J, with 15 bases between the two ends. The chain's CDR3 is CAISESGSQSQPQHF. In DNA form, the CDR3 reads TGTGCCATCAGTGAATCGGGGAGTCAGTCTCAGCCCCAGCATTTT.